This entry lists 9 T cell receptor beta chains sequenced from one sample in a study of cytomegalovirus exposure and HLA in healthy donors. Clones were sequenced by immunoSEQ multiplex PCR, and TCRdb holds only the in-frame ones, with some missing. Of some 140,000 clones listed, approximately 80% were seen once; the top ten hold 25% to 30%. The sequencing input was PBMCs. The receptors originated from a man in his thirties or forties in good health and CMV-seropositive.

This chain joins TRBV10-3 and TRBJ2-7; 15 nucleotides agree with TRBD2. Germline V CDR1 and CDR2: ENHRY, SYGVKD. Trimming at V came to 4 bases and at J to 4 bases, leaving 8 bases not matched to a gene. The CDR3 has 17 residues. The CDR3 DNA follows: TGTGCCATCAGTGTAGGACTAGCGGGAGGGCCCAGTTACGAGCAGTACTTC. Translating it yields CAISVGLAGGPSYEQYF.

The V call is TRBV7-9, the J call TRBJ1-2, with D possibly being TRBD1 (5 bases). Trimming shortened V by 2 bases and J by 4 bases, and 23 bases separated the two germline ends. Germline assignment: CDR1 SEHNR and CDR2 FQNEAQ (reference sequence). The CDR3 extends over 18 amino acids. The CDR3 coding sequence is TGTGCCAGCAGCTTATGGGGGGGAGACTTCTCAAAAATCTATGGCTACACCTTC. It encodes CASSLWGGDFSKIYGYTF.

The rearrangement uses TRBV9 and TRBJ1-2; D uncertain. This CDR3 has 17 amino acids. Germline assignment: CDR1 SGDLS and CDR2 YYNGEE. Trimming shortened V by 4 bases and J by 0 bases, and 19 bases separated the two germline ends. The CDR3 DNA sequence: TGTGCCAGCAGCCCACAAACCGTGCGGGTACCTAACTATGGCTACACCTTC. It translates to CASSPQTVRVPNYGYTF.

The CDR3 is CASNPRTGSRGTGELFF. CDR3 nucleotides: TGTGCCAGCAACCCACGGACAGGGAGCAGGGGCACCGGGGAGCTGTTTTTT. The chain uses TRBV2 and TRBJ2-2; 8 positions match TRBD1. This CDR3 has 17 amino acids. The germline V gene encodes CDR1 SNHLY and CDR2 FYNNEI. Unmatched junction bases numbered 14, after V lost 7 bases and J lost 4 bases. Based on the CDR3 plus reference TRBV2 and TRBJ2-2, the full variable domain is EPEVTQTPSHQVTQMGQEVILRCVPISNHLYFYWYRQILGQKVEFLVSFYNNEISEKSEIFDDQFSVERPDGSNFTLKIRSTKLEDSAMYFCASNPRTGSRGTGELFFGEGSRLTVL.

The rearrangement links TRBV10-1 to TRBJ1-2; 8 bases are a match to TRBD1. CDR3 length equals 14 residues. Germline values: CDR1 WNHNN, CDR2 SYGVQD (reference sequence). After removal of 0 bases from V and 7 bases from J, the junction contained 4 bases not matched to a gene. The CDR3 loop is CASSESRQGFGYTF. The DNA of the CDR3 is TGCGCCAGCAGTGAGTCAAGACAGGGGTTTGGCTACACCTTC.

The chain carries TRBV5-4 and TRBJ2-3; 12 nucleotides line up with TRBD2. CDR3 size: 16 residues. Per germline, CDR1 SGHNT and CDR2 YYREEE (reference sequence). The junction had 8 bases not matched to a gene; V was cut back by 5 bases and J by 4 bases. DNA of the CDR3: TGTGCCAGCAGACCGGGACTAGCGGGCTTTGCAGATACGCAGTATTTT. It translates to CASRPGLAGFADTQYF.

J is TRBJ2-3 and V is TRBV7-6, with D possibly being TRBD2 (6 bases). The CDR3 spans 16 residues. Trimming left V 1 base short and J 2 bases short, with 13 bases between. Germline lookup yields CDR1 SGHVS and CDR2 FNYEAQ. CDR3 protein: CASSLEGLFFTDTQYF. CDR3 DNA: TGTGCCAGCAGCTTAGAGGGACTTTTCTTCACAGATACGCAGTATTTT.

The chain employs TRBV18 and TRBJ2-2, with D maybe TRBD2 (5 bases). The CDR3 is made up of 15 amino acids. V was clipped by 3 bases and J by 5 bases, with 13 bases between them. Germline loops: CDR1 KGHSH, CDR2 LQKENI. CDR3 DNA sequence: TGTGCCAGCTCACCGAATATGGACTGGACCGGGGAGCTGTTTTTT. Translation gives CASSPNMDWTGELFF.

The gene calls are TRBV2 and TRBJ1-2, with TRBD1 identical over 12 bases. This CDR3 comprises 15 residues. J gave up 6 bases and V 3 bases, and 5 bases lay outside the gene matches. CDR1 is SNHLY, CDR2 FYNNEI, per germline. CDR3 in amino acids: CASSERDRGHNGYTF. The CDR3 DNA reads TGTGCCAGCAGTGAGCGGGACAGGGGGCACAATGGCTACACCTTC.